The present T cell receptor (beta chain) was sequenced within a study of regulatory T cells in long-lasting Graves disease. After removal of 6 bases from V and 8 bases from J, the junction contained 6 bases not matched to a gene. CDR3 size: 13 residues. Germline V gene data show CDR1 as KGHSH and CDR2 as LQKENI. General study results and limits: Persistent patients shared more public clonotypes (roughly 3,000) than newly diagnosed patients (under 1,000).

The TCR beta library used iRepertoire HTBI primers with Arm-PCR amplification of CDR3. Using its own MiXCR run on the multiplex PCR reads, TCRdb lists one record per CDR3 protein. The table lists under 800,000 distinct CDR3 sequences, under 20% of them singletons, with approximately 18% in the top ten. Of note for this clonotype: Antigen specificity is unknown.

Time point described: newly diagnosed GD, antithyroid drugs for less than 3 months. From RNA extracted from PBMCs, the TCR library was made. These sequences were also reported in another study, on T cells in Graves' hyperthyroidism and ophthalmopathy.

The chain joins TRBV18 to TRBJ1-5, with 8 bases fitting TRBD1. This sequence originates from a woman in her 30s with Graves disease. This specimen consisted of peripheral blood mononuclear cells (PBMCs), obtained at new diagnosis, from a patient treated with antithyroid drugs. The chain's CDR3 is CASSRTGSKPQHF. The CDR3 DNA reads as TGTGCCAGCTCTCGGACAGGGAGCAAGCCCCAGCATTTT.